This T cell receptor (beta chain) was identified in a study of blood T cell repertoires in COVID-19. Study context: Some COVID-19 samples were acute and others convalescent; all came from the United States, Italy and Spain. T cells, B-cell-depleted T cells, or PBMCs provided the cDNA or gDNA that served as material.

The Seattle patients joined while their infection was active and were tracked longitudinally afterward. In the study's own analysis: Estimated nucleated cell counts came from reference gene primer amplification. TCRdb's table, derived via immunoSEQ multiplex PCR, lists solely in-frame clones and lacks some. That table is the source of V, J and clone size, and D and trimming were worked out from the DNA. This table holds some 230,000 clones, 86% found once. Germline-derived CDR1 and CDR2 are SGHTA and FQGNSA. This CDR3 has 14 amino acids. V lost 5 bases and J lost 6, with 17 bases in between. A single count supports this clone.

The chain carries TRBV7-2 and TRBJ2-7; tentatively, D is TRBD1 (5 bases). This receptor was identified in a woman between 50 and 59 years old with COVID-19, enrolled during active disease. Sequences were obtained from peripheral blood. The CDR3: CASSPAIQGSEQYF. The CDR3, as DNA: TGTGCCAGCAGCCCCGCGATTCAGGGTAGCGAGCAGTACTTC. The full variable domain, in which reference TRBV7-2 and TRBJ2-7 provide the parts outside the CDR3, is GAGVSQSPSNKVTEKGKDVELRCDPISGHTALYWYRQSLGQGLEFLIYFQGNSAPDKSGLPSDRFSAERTGGSVSTLTIQRTQQEDSAVYLCASSPAIQGSEQYFGPGTRLTVT.